The entry below gives a single TCR beta chain sequence along with its context. As yet, its antigen is unknown. Extraction and reverse transcription of RNA yielded cDNA as the sequencing template. Some clones are missing from TCRdb's copy, which holds only in-frame ones; the method was immunoSEQ multiplex PCR. The top ten clones hold approximately 1.7% of a sample with approximately 300,000 clones, roughly 50% of them seen once. The data belong to a study of CD8+ T cells in alopecia areata. The CDR3 sequence is 14 residues long. V lost 5 bases, J lost 7 bases, and 5 bases stayed unmatched. Per germline, CDR1 MNHEY and CDR2 SMNVEV (reference sequence). Treatment denoted: oral pan-JAK inhibitor, 5-10 mg twice daily. General observations from the study: Only one nonresponder was present, which leaves the link between baseline CD8+ expansion and response uncertain.

This specimen consisted of CD4+ T cells sorted from blood, obtained at week 24, from a patient treated with tofacitinib. The TCR was taken from a human donor with alopecia areata. This rearrangement joins TRBV27 to TRBJ2-2, with 9 bases matching TRBD1. DNA for the CDR3: TGTGCCAGCAGTCTCGGGACAGGGCGCGGGGAGCTGTTTTTT. Translated, it gives CASSLGTGRGELFF.